The 31 T cell receptor beta chains listed next were all sequenced from one sample in a study of blood T cells in healthy people across ages. With a J-beta primer mix and a sample-barcoded 5' primer, a second PCR ran about 6 to 11 cycles. TCRdb processed the 5' RACE reads anew with MiXCR; each CDR3 protein has one entry. The data hold about 1.4 million distinct CDR3 sequences, with 59% observed a single time. The material sequenced was blood. These receptors all stem from a man aged 18 to 35 in good health.

Written as DNA, the CDR3 is TGTGCCAGCAGCCCCGACAGGGGTCGAGAGACCCAGTACTTC. Protein: CASSPDRGRETQYF. The chain couples TRBV6-5 to TRBJ2-5, with 8 nucleotides matching TRBD1. Germline assignment: CDR1 MNHEY and CDR2 SVGAGI. V gave up 6 bases and J gave up 4 bases; unmatched junction bases: 7. The length of the CDR3 is 14 residues.

The rearrangement joins TRBV20-1 to TRBJ2-1, with 9 nucleotides matching TRBD2. The end of the DNA fits TRBJ2-7 better, so the J call may be wrong. This CDR3 comprises 17 residues. Germline CDR1 reads DFQATT; CDR2 reads SNEGSKA (reference sequence). CDR3 region: CSARDPWSSGREGEQYF. CDR3 DNA sequence: TGCAGTGCTAGAGATCCGTGGAGTAGCGGGAGAGAGGGTGAGCAGTACTTC.

CDR3 region: CASSYLAGFTDTQYF. CDR3 coding DNA: TGTGCCAGCAGTTACCTGGCAGGGTTCACAGATACGCAGTATTTT. V and J are TRBV28 and TRBJ2-3, with a tentative D call TRBD1 (5 bases). Germline V gene sequence: CDR1 MDHEN, CDR2 SYDVKM. V lost 4 bases and J 2 bases, leaving 13 bases between the germline ends. There are 15 residues in the CDR3.

This clonotype was found a few times. The rearrangement uses TRBV11-2 and TRBJ2-7, with 7 bases matching TRBD1. The germline CDR1 and CDR2 sequences are SGHAT and FQNNGV. V shed 5 bases, J shed 3 bases, and the junction held 10 bases outside the gene matches. The CDR3 has 15 residues. The CDR3 reads CASSPEPGQYYEQYF. CDR3 DNA: TGTGCCAGCAGCCCCGAACCGGGACAGTACTACGAGCAGTACTTC.

This chain uses TRBV10-3 with TRBJ2-5; weak D call: TRBD1 (6 bases). Germline CDR1 reads ENHRY; CDR2 reads SYGVKD. Trimming cost V 5 bases and J 2 bases, with 15 bases left between them. The CDR3 is 15 residues long. The CDR3 loop reads CAISPAAQGQETQYF. The CDR3 DNA reads as TGTGCCATCAGTCCCGCTGCACAGGGACAAGAGACCCAGTACTTC.

The CDR3 DNA is TGTGCCAGCAGTCCCCTGGGCAGAGACTATGGCTACACCTTC. It translates to CASSPLGRDYGYTF. The chain couples TRBV27 to TRBJ1-2; no firm D call. Germline CDR1 MNHEY, CDR2 SMNVEV (reference sequence). V dropped 5 bases and J dropped 3 bases, with 13 bases sitting between them. CDR3 length equals 14 residues.

The chain couples TRBV20-1 to TRBJ2-5; no reliable D call. Germline lookup yields CDR1 DFQATT and CDR2 SNEGSKA (reference sequence). This CDR3 is 12 amino acids long. V was cut by 3 bases and J by 5 bases, with 10 bases left in between. The CDR3 region has the DNA TGCAGTGCTAGGGCTCAAATGGAGACCCAGTACTTC. Protein sequence: CSARAQMETQYF.

This clonotype appeared a few times. V and J are TRBV4-1 and TRBJ2-7; tentatively, D is TRBD1 (7 bases). Germline V gene sequence: CDR1 MGHRA, CDR2 YSYEKL. Trimming removed 5 bases from V and 4 bases from J, with 15 bases in between. The CDR3 runs 14 residues. CDR3 loop: CASSKGGTAYEQYF. CDR3 in DNA: TGCGCCAGCAGCAAAGGCGGGACAGCTTACGAGCAGTACTTC.

The sample holds a few counts of this clonotype. Compared with germline, one end of the junction differs, possibly owing to a read error. The chain joins TRBV12-3 or TRBV12-4 to TRBJ2-4; D call uncertain. This CDR3 contains 14 residues. The CDR3 region has the DNA TGTGCCAGCAGTTTAGGCAAAGCCGAAAACATTCAGTACTTC. Translated: CASSLGKAENIQYF.

The chain recombines TRBV7-9 with TRBJ2-7; possibly TRBD1 for D (6 bases). Trimming stripped 5 bases from V and 2 bases from J, with 16 bases between. Germline loops: CDR1 SEHNR, CDR2 FQNEAQ (reference sequence). The CDR3 loop spans 15 amino acids. The CDR3 region is CASSPGTTIPYEQYF. The CDR3 coding sequence is TGTGCCAGCAGCCCTGGGACAACCATCCCCTACGAGCAGTACTTC. Using reference TRBV7-9 and TRBJ2-7 for the parts outside the CDR3, the full variable domain is DTGVSQNPRHKITKRGQNVTFRCDPISEHNRLYWYRQTLGQGPEFLTYFQNEAQLEKSRLLSDRFSAERPKGSFSTLEIQRTEQGDSAMYLCASSPGTTIPYEQYFGPGTRLTVT.

The chain combines TRBV7-9 with TRBJ2-3; D ambiguous. The ends were cut back, 7 bases at V and 0 bases at J, with 11 bases in the middle. Germline V gene lookup returns CDR1 SEHNR and CDR2 FQNEAQ (reference sequence). The CDR3 runs to 14 residues. CDR3 nucleotide sequence: TGTGCCAGCACCTCGACCCCGAGCACAGATACGCAGTATTTT. As protein: CASTSTPSTDTQYF.

This sequence joins TRBV4-2 and TRBJ2-1; the match to TRBD1 covers 10 bases. Germline assignment: CDR1 LGHNA and CDR2 YNFKEQ. There are 16 residues in the CDR3. V lost 2 bases, J lost 8 bases, and 9 bases stayed unmatched. CDR3 in DNA: TGTGCCAGCAGCCAATTTAAGGGACAGGGGAACGATGAGCAGTTCTTC. It translates to CASSQFKGQGNDEQFF.

This clonotype was detected once. The chain carries TRBV4-3 and TRBJ2-7; TRBD1 is a possible D gene (6 bases). The J call may be in error: the DNA end matches TRBJ2-5 better. This CDR3 spans 15 amino acids. Looked up from germline, CDR1 is LGHNA and CDR2 is YSLEER. The CDR3 region has the DNA TGCGCCAGCAGCCAAGTCACAGGGACATGGGAGACCCAGTACTTC. It is translated as CASSQVTGTWETQYF.

This clonotype was seen a few times. The chain recombines TRBV4-1 with TRBJ2-1, with D tentatively TRBD1 or TRBD2 (5 bases each). The CDR3 runs 16 residues. CDR1 is MGHRA and CDR2 is YSYEKL in the germline V gene. Trimming stripped 1 base from V and 5 bases from J, with 15 bases between. The CDR3 here is CASSQVGTGWNNEQFF. CDR3 nucleotide sequence: TGCGCCAGCAGCCAAGTAGGGACGGGATGGAACAATGAGCAGTTCTTC.

The chain combines TRBV4-2 with TRBJ2-1, with 7 positions matching TRBD1. CDR1 and CDR2 from the germline V gene are LGHNA and YNFKEQ. The CDR3 sequence is 15 residues long. J lost 3 bases, V lost 3 bases, and 5 bases had no gene match. CDR3 coding DNA: TGTGCCAGCAGCCAGATTGACAGGGACTACAATGAGCAGTTCTTC. Amino acids: CASSQIDRDYNEQFF.

The chain is built from TRBV3-1 and TRBJ2-5; 8 nucleotides line up with TRBD1. The J call may be in error: the DNA end matches TRBJ2-7 better. Germline CDR1 is LGHDT and CDR2 is YNNKEL (reference sequence). This CDR3 is 13 amino acids long. This CDR3 reads CASSIQGGNEQYF. For the CDR3, the DNA is TGTGCCAGCAGCATACAGGGGGGCAACGAGCAGTACTTC.

This clonotype was counted ten times or more. The genes are TRBV25-1 and TRBJ2-7, with unresolved D. The ends were cut back, 1 base at V and 7 bases at J, with 8 bases in the middle. Germline V gene data show CDR1 as MGHDK and CDR2 as SYGVNS. This CDR3 is built from 12 residues. CDR3 nucleotide sequence: TGTGCCAGCAGTGAATCTACCTGGGAGCAGTACTTC. It is translated as CASSESTWEQYF.

This rearrangement joins TRBV3-1 to TRBJ1-6, with D uncertain. Germline assignment: CDR1 LGHDT and CDR2 YNNKEL (reference sequence). V was shortened by 0 bases and J by 6 bases, with 12 bases between the two germline ends. The CDR3 contains 16 residues. For the CDR3, the DNA is TGTGCCAGCAGCCAAGAACGGCCCAGCTTTAATTCACCCCTCCACTTT. It encodes CASSQERPSFNSPLHF.

The chain joins TRBV12-3 or TRBV12-4 to TRBJ2-7, with D possibly TRBD1 on 6 matching bases. The CDR3 is made up of 14 amino acids. V was pared by 5 bases and J by 5 bases, with 16 bases between. The CDR3 is CASSQTGTWDEQYF. The CDR3 bases are TGTGCCAGCAGTCAAACAGGGACCTGGGACGAGCAGTACTTC.

This sequence joins TRBV7-2 and TRBJ1-2, with TRBD1 as a possible D gene (5 bases). Germline assignment: CDR1 SGHTA and CDR2 FQGNSA. This CDR3 contains 16 residues. Trimming removed 5 bases from V and 4 bases from J, with 20 bases in between. The CDR3 sequence is CASSPPWGDASYGYTF. CDR3 DNA: TGTGCCAGCAGCCCGCCGTGGGGGGATGCGTCCTATGGCTACACCTTC.

This clonotype was recorded a few times. The chain employs TRBV7-9 and TRBJ2-7; D might be TRBD2 (5 bases). The CDR3 consists of 14 residues. Germline V CDR1 and CDR2: SEHNR, FQNEAQ (reference sequence). Trimming pared 5 bases from V and 4 bases from J, leaving 15 bases between. The CDR3 nucleotides are TGTGCCAGCAGCCATCCGGGAACTTCTTACGAGCAGTACTTC. It encodes CASSHPGTSYEQYF.

CDR3 protein: CASSPHRADTEAFF. In nucleotides, the CDR3 is TGTGCCAGCAGCCCACACAGGGCCGACACTGAAGCTTTCTTT. V gene TRBV7-9 combines with J gene TRBJ1-1; a weak D match, TRBD1 (6 bases). The CDR3 is 14 residues long. Germline-derived CDR1 and CDR2 are SEHNR and FQNEAQ (reference sequence). The V gene lost 5 bases and the J gene lost 3 bases, with 13 bases spanning the gap.

This clonotype was detected only once. CDR3 in DNA: TGCGCCAGCGGGAAAGTGAGCACAGATACGCAGTATTTT. Translation: CASGKVSTDTQYF. The chain has TRBV5-1 and TRBJ2-3; D uncertain. CDR3 length: 13 amino acids. CDR1 is SGHRS and CDR2 is YFSETQ in the germline V gene. Trimming removed 7 bases at V and 0 bases at J, with 9 bases between.

The chain employs TRBV11-2 and TRBJ2-5, with unresolved D. V was cut by 2 bases and J by 2 bases, with 9 bases left in between. CDR1 is SGHAT, CDR2 FQNNGV, per germline. The CDR3 loop spans 14 amino acids. CDR3 sequence (DNA): TGTGCCAGCAGCTTACAACTGGAACAAGAGACCCAGTACTTC. Its translation: CASSLQLEQETQYF.

This clonotype was counted between two and nine times. The V and J genes are TRBV12-3 or TRBV12-4 and TRBJ1-2; 7 positions match TRBD1. CDR3 size: 15 residues. J was trimmed by 4 bases and V by 3 bases; bases with no gene match: 8. CDR3 coding DNA: TGTGCCAGCAGTTTCAGACAGGGAGGGGGCTATGGCTACACCTTC. Its translation is CASSFRQGGGYGYTF.

The chain recombines TRBV6-2 or TRBV6-3 with TRBJ2-5; D possibly corresponds to TRBD1 (5 bases). There are 17 residues in the CDR3. The ends were cut back, 6 bases at V and 11 bases at J, with 31 bases in the middle. Germline values: CDR1 MNHEY, CDR2 SVGEGT. In DNA, the CDR3 is TGTGCCAGCAGCCAAGGGGTAGGACGCTCCTTTTCCAATGAGCAGTACTTC. This sequence encodes CASSQGVGRSFSNEQYF.

The CDR3 region is CASSGPPGSEKLFF. CDR3 nucleotide sequence: TGTGCCAGCAGTGGGCCCCCGGGGAGTGAAAAACTGTTTTTT. The rearrangement uses TRBV6-1 and TRBJ1-4; the D is unclear. Germline CDR1 reads MNHNS; CDR2 reads SASEGT. The CDR3 consists of 14 residues. Trimming left V 4 bases short and J 7 bases short, with 13 bases between.

This rearrangement joins TRBV12-3 or TRBV12-4 to TRBJ2-5, with TRBD1 identical over 11 bases. V lost 5 bases to trimming and J lost 7 bases; unmatched junction nucleotides: 9. This CDR3 region has 15 residues. CDR3 protein: CASSTGQGVGGTQYF. The CDR3 nucleotides read TGTGCCAGCAGTACGGGACAGGGGGTAGGAGGGACCCAGTACTTC.

This clonotype appeared a few times. The chain has TRBV29-1 and TRBJ2-3; 7 nucleotides align to TRBD2. The CDR3 contains 15 residues. The germline gives CDR1 SQVTM, CDR2 ANQGSEA. V lost 4 bases, J lost 0 bases, and 7 bases stayed unmatched. The CDR3 region has the DNA TGCAGCGTTGGGAGACTAGCTCCTAGCACAGATACGCAGTATTTT. It translates to CSVGRLAPSTDTQYF.

The rearrangement links TRBV4-1 to TRBJ2-7; D not certain. The V and J ends lost 4 bases and 3 bases respectively, with 10 bases between them. The CDR3 has 13 residues. The germline V gene encodes CDR1 MGHRA and CDR2 YSYEKL. CDR3 residues: CASSPVGIYEQYF. The CDR3, as DNA: TGCGCCAGCAGCCCCGTCGGTATCTACGAGCAGTACTTC.

This chain joins TRBV2 and TRBJ1-4; D unresolved. Germline values: CDR1 SNHLY, CDR2 FYNNEI. There are 12 residues in the CDR3. The V end lost 4 bases, the J end lost 6 bases, and 6 bases lay between the germline ends. CDR3 in amino acids: CASSVTDEKLFF. CDR3 sequence (DNA): TGTGCCAGCAGTGTGACGGATGAAAAACTGTTTTTT.